Presented here are 3 T cell receptor beta chains from one specimen sequenced in a study of blood T cell repertoires in COVID-19. Sequenced by immunoSEQ multiplex PCR; TCRdb stores in-frame clones only, minus some. The table has more than 60,000 clones, 65% to 90% seen once; the top ten hold 5.5% to 7%. Sequences were obtained from peripheral blood. The origin of the receptors is a man aged 80 or over with COVID-19, enrolled during active disease.

The rearrangement links TRBV5-1 to TRBJ1-1, with TRBD1 identical over 9 bases. Trimming removed 4 bases from V and 6 bases from J; junction bases left unmatched: 7. The CDR3 is made up of 14 amino acids. Germline V gene data show CDR1 as SGHRS and CDR2 as YFSETQ. The DNA of the CDR3 is TGCGCCAGCAGCGGTGGACAGGGGCGGGCTGAAGCTTTCTTT. It encodes CASSGGQGRAEAFF. The full variable domain, with the rest looked up from reference TRBV5-1 and TRBJ1-1, is KAGVTQTPRYLIKTRGQQVTLSCSPISGHRSVSWYQQTPGQGLQFLFEYFSETQRNKGNFPGRFSGRQFSNSRSEMNVSTLELGDSALYLCASSGGQGRAEAFFGQGTRLTVV.

This clone has a handful of counts. The gene calls are TRBV7-9 and TRBJ1-2, with 10 bases that match TRBD1. J gave up 0 bases and V 5 bases, and 12 bases lay outside the gene matches. The CDR3 runs 18 residues. Germline lookup yields CDR1 SEHNR and CDR2 FQNEAQ (reference sequence). The CDR3 DNA is TGTGCCAGCAGCAAATCTGGGACAGGGGCCACAGCTAACTATGGCTACACCTTC. It encodes CASSKSGTGATANYGYTF.

J is TRBJ1-6 and V is TRBV19, with D hard to call. The CDR3 has 15 amino acids. Germline CDR1 is LNHDA and CDR2 is SQIVND (reference sequence). V shed 7 bases and J shed 0 bases, with 10 bases lying between them. This chain's CDR3 is CASKWASSYNSPLHF. The CDR3 DNA sequence: TGTGCCAGTAAGTGGGCGAGCTCCTATAATTCACCCCTCCACTTT.